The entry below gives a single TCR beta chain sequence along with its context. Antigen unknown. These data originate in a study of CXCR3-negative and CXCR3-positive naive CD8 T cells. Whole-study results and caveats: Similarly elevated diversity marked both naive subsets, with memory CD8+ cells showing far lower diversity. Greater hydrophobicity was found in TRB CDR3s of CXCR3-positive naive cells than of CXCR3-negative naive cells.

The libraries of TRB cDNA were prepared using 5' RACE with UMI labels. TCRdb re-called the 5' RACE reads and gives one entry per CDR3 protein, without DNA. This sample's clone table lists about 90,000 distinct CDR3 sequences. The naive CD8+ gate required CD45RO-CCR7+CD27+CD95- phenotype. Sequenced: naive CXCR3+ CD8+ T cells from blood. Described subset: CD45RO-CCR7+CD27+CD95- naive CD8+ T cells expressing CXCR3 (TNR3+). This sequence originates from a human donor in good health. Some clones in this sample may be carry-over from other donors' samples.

CDR3 in amino acids: CASSESERYYEQYF. The genes are TRBV2 and TRBJ2-7. The germline V gene encodes CDR1 SNHLY and CDR2 FYNNEI. The CDR3 extends over 14 amino acids.